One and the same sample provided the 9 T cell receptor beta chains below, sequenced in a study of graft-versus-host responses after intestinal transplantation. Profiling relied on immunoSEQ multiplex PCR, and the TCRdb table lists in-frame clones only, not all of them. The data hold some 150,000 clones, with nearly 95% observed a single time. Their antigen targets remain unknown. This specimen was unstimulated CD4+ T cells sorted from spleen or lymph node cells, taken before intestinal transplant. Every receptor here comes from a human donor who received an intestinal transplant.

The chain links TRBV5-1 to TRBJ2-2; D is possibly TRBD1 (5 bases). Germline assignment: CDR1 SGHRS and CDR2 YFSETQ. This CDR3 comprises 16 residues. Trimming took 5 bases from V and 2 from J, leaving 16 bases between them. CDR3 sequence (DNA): TGCGCCAGCAGGACGATCAGACAGATAAACACCGGGGAGCTGTTTTTT. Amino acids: CASRTIRQINTGELFF.

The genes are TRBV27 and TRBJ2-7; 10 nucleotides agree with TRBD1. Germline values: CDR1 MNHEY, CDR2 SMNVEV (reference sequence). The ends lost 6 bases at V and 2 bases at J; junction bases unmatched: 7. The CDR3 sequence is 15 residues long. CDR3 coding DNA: TGTGCCAGCAGCCCCCGGACAGGGGGGGCCTACGAGCAGTACTTC. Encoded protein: CASSPRTGGAYEQYF.

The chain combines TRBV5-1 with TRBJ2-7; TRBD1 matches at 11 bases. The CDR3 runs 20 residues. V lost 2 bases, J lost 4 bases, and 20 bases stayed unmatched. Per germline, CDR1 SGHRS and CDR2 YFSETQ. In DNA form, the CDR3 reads TGCGCCAGCAGCTTCGTCATCGGACAGGGGGCTAACCTAGCGTCTTACGAGCAGTACTTC. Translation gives CASSFVIGQGANLASYEQYF.

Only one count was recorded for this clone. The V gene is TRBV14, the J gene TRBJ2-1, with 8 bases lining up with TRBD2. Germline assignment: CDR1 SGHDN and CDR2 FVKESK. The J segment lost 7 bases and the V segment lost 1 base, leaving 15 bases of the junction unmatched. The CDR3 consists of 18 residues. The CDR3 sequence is CASSQVVPAGVVENEQFF. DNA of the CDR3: TGTGCCAGCAGCCAAGTTGTGCCAGCGGGAGTAGTAGAAAATGAGCAGTTCTTC.

CDR3 loop: CASSLVSGSEKLFF. In DNA form, the CDR3 reads TGCGCCAGCAGCTTGGTTTCAGGGAGTGAAAAACTGTTTTTT. The genes are TRBV5-1 and TRBJ1-4; D perhaps matches TRBD1 (5 bases). This CDR3 is 14 amino acids long. The V end was cut by 0 bases, the J end by 7 bases, with 10 bases between. CDR1 and CDR2 from the germline V gene are SGHRS and YFSETQ.

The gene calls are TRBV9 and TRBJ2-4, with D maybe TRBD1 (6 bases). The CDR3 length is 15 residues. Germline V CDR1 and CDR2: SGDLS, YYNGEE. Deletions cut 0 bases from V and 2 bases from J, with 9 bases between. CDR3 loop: CASSVDGTTKNIQYF. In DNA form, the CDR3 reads TGTGCCAGCAGCGTAGATGGGACAACCAAAAACATTCAGTACTTC.

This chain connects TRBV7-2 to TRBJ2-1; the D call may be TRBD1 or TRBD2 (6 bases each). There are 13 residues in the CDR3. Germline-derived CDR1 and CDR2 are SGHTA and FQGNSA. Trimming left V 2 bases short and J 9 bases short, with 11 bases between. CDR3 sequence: CASSLIRGVEQFF. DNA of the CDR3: TGTGCCAGCAGCTTAATTAGGGGGGTTGAGCAGTTCTTC.

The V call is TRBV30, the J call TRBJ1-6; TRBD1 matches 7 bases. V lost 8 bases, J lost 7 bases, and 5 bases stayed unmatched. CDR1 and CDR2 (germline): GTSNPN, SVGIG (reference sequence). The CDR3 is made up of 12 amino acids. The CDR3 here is CARTQGNSPLHF. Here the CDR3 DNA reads TGTGCCCGGACACAGGGGAATTCACCCCTCCACTTT.

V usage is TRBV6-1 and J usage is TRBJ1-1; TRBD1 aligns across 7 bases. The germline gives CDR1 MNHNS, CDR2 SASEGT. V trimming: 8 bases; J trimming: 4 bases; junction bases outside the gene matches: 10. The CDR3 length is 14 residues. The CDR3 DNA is TGTGCCAGCGGTCGAGACAGGGTTAGCACTGAAGCTTTCTTT. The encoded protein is CASGRDRVSTEAFF.